This T cell receptor (beta chain) emerged from a study of identical twins. TCRdb reprocessed the 5' RACE reads with MiXCR, giving one entry per CDR3 protein. The sample has 240,000 or so distinct CDR3 sequences; about 13% are singletons. Trimming took 3 bases from V and 5 from J, leaving 19 bases between them. The CDR3 runs 16 residues. A further study also used this sample, focusing on yellow fever vaccine responses in identical twins.

This clonotype was obtained from a young woman in good health. The chain employs TRBV23-1 and TRBJ2-5; no firm D call. TRBV23-1 falls under the ORF class, with uncertain function. Material: memory (CD45RO+) T cells sorted from blood. CDR3 amino acids: CASSHIRDWARETQYF. In DNA, the CDR3 is TGCGCCAGCAGTCATATAAGAGACTGGGCCAGGGAGACCCAGTACTTC.